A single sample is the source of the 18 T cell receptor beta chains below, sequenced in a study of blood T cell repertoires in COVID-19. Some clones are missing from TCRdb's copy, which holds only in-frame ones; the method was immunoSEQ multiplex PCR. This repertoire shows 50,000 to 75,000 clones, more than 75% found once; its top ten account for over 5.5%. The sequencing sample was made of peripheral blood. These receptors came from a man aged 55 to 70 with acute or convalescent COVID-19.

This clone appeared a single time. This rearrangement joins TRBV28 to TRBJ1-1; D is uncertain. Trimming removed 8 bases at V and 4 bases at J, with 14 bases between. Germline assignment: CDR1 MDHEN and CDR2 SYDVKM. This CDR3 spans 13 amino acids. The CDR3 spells CASSNPPGTEAFF. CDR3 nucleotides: TGTGCCAGCTCAAACCCCCCGGGCACTGAAGCTTTCTTT.

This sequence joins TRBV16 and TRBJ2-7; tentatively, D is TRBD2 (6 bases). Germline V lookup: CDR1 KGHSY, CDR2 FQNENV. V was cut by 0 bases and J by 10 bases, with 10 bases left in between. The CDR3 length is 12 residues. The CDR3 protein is CASSQSEGPQYF. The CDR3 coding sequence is TGTGCCAGCAGCCAATCGGAGGGACCACAGTACTTC.

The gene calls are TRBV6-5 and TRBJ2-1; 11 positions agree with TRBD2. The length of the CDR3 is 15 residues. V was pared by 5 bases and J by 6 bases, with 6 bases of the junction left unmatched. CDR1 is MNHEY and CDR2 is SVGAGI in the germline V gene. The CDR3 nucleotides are TGTGCCAGCAGTAAACTAGCGGGGGACCCCAATGAGCAGTTCTTC. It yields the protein CASSKLAGDPNEQFF.

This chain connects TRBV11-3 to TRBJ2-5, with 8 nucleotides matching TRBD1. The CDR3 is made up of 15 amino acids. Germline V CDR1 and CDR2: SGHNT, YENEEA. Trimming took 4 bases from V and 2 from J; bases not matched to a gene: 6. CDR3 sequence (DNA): TGTGCCAGCAGCTCTGGACAGGGAAGACAAGAGACCCAGTACTTC. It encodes CASSSGQGRQETQYF.

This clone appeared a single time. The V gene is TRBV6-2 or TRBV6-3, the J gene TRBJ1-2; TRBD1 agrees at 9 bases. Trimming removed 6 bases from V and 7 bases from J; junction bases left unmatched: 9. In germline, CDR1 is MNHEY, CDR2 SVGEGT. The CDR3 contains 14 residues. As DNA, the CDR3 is TGTGCCAGCAGCAATATCCCGACAGGGGGTGGCTACACCTTC. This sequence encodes CASSNIPTGGGYTF.

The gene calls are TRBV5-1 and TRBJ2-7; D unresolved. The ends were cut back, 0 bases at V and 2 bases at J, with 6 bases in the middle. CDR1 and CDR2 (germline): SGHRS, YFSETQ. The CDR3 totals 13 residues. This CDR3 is CASSLGAPYEQYF. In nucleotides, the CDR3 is TGCGCCAGCAGCTTGGGGGCCCCCTACGAGCAGTACTTC.

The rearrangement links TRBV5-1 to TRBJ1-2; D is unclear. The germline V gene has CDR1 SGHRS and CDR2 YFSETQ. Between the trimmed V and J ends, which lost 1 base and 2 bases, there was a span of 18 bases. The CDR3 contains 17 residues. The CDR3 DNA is TGCGCCAGCAGCTTGACGCCCAGGAAGGATAACAACTATGGCTACACCTTC. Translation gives CASSLTPRKDNNYGYTF.

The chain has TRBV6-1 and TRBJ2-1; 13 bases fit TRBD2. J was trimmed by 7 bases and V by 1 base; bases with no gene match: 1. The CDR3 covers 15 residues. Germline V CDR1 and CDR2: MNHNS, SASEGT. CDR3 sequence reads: CASSEETSGGNEQFF. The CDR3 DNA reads TGTGCCAGCAGTGAAGAGACTAGCGGGGGGAATGAGCAGTTCTTC.

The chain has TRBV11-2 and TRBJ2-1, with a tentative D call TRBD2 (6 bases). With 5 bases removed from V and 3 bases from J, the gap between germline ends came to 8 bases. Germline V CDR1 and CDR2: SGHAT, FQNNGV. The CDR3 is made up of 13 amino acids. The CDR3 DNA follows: TGTGCCAGCAGCGGGACTCTCTACAATGAGCAGTTCTTC. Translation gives CASSGTLYNEQFF.

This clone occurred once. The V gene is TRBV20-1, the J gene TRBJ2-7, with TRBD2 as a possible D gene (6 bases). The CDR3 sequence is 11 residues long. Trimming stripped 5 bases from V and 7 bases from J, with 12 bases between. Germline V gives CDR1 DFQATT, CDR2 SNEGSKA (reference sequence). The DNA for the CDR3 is TGCAGTGCTCGGAGGGCCGGGGAGCAGTACTTC. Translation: CSARRAGEQYF.

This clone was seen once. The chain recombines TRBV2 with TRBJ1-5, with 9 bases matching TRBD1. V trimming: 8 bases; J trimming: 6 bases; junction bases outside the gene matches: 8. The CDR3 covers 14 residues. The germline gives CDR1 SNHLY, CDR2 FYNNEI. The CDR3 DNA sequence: TGTGCCAGCGAGGGACAGGGAAGGGGTCAGCCCCAGCATTTT. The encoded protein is CASEGQGRGQPQHF.

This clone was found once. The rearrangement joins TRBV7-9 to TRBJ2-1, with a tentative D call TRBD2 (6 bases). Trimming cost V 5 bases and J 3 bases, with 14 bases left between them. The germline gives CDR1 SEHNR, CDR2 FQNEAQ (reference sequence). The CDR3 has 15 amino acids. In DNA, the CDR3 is TGTGCCAGCAGCACCACGAGGAGGGTCTACAATGAGCAGTTCTTC. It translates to CASSTTRRVYNEQFF. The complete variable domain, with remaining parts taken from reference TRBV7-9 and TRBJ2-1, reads DTGVSQNPRHKITKRGQNVTFRCDPISEHNRLYWYRQTLGQGPEFLTYFQNEAQLEKSRLLSDRFSAERPKGSFSTLEIQRTEQGDSAMYLCASSTTRRVYNEQFFGPGTRLTVL.

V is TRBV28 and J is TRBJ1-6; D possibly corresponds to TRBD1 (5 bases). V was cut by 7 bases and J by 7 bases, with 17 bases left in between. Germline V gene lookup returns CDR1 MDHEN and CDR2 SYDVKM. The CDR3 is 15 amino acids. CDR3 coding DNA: TGTGCCAGCACCACGGGGGAGGGGCCAAATTCACCCCTCCACTTT. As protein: CASTTGEGPNSPLHF. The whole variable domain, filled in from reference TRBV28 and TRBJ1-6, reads DVKVTQSSRYLVKRTGEKVFLECVQDMDHENMFWYRQDPGLGLRLIYFSYDVKMKEKGDIPEGYSVSREKKERFSLILESASTNQTSMYLCASTTGEGPNSPLHFGNGTRLTVT.

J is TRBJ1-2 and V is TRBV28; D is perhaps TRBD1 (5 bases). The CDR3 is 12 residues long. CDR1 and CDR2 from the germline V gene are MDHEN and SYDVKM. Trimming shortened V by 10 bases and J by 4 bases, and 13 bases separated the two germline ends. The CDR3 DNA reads TGTGCCACCGTTGGACAATTCTATGGCTACACCTTC. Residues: CATVGQFYGYTF.

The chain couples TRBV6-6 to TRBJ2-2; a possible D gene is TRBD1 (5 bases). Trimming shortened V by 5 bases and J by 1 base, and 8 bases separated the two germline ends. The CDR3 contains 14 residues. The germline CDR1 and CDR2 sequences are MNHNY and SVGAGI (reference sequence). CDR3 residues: CASSTGQNTGELFF. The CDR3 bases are TGTGCCAGCAGTACCGGACAGAACACCGGGGAGCTGTTTTTT.

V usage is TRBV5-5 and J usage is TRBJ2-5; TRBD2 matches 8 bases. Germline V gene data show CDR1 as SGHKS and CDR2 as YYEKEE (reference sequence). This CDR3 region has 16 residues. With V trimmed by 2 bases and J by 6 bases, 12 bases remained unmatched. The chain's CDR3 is CASSLTPGTSIQTQYF. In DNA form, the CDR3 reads TGTGCCAGCAGCTTAACTCCCGGGACTAGTATACAGACCCAGTACTTC.

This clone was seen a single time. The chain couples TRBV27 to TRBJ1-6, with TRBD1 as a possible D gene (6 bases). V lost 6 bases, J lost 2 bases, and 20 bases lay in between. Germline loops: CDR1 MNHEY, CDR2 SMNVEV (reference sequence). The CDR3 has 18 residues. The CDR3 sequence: CASSTRQAPAPYNSPLHF. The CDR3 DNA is TGTGCCAGCAGCACACGACAGGCCCCCGCCCCCTATAATTCACCCCTCCACTTT.

The CDR3 loop reads CATSDRQGNNQETQYF. CDR3 in DNA: TGTGCCACCAGTGACCGACAGGGGAACAACCAAGAGACCCAGTACTTC. This chain joins TRBV24-1 and TRBJ2-5, with 8 positions matching TRBD1. Germline CDR1 and CDR2: KGHDR and SFDVKD. The CDR3 loop spans 16 amino acids. V trimming: 4 bases; J trimming: 0 bases; junction bases outside the gene matches: 6.